This paragraph covers one T cell receptor beta chain sequence. Its cognate antigen is unknown. This table comes from immunoSEQ multiplex PCR, and its TCRdb copy is limited to in-frame clones, with some not included. This table holds about 64,000 clones, roughly 80% found once. This sample stems from a study of glioma-infiltrating T cells after dendritic cell vaccination. Whole-study context: Patients received autologous tumor lysate-pulsed dendritic cell vaccination between about 2002 and 2013.

Study-wide results and caveats: TCR clonality showed no direct relationship with survival.

The germline CDR1 and CDR2 sequences are SNHLY and FYNNEI. The CDR3 length is 14 residues. Trimming removed 3 bases at V and 1 base at J, with 9 bases between. This receptor was taken from a human donor with glioblastoma. The chain couples TRBV2 to TRBJ1-1; D is uncertain. The source material was blood, sampled before dendritic cell vaccination. In DNA, the CDR3 is TGTGCCAGCAGTGAGGTCAGTGCGAACACTGAAGCTTTCTTT. Translating it yields CASSEVSANTEAFF.